A selection of T cell receptor beta chains follows, all from one sample in a study of CD8+CD57+ T cells in acquired aplastic anemia. TCRdb recomputed calls from the reads with MiXCR, one row per CDR3 protein. The sample carries roughly 200,000 distinct CDR3 sequences, 61% recorded once. The sequencing input was sorted CD4+, CD8+, or CD8+CD57+ T cells (not recorded which) from PBMCs. All receptors come from a human donor in good health. Each CDR3 is given with its conserved first and last residue. D genes are given only for firm matches. Some rows mark clone size as missing; the rest say once, few, many or name a class of expanded clone.

J	V	D	size	DNA	CDR3
TRBJ2-1	TRBV24-1	NA	many	TGTGCCACCAGTGGGGGAAGGTACAATGAGCAGTTCTTC	CATSGGRYNEQFF
TRBJ1-4	TRBV24-1	NA	NA	TGTGCCACCAGTGGCGGACGTCGGCAGGATGAAAAACTGTTTTTT	CATSGGRRQDEKLFF
TRBJ1-6	TRBV19	NA	few	TGTGCCAGTAGTATGGACGTAACTTATTCACCCCTCCACTTT	CASSMDVTYSPLHF
TRBJ2-1	TRBV5-1	NA	NA	TGCGCCAGCAGCTTTTGGGCCAATGAGCAGTTCTTC	CASSFWANEQFF
TRBJ2-7	TRBV30	NA	many	TGTGCCTGGAACCGCGACGGGAACGAGCAGTACTTC	CAWNRDGNEQYF
TRBJ2-1	TRBV19	NA	many	TGTGCCAGTAGTATGTCGCAGTACAATGAGCAGTTCTTC	CASSMSQYNEQFF
TRBJ2-7	TRBV10-3	NA	NA	TGTGCCATCAGAGACGACAGGTCGGGTCGCTACGAGCAGTACTTC	CAIRDDRSGRYEQYF
TRBJ1-2	TRBV7-2	NA	NA	TGTGCCAGCAGCTTTACCGCCCCGCCCTGGGCCTATGGCTACACCTTC	CASSFTAPPWAYGYTF
TRBJ2-2	TRBV7-8	NA	NA	TGTGCCAGCAATCGGGCAGGGGACACCGGGGAGCTGTTTTTT	CASNRAGDTGELFF
TRBJ2-3	TRBV7-9	TRBD1	NA	TGTGCCAGCAGCTTAGGGGCGATTAAGGACAGGGGCGGGACAGATACGCAGTATTTT	CASSLGAIKDRGGTDTQYF
TRBJ2-1	TRBV20-1	TRBD2	many	TGCAGTGCTGTGAGGGACGGCGTAGCGGGAGTATCCTACAATGAGCAGTTCTTC	CSAVRDGVAGVSYNEQFF
TRBJ2-7	TRBV7-9	TRBD2	NA	TGTGCCAGCAGCGACCGGACTAGTTACGAGCAGTACTTC	CASSDRTSYEQYF
TRBJ1-5	TRBV2	NA	many	TGTGCCAGCAGTAAGGGCGGTTGGGTAAGCAATCAGCCCCAGCATTTT	CASSKGGWVSNQPQHF
TRBJ2-3	TRBV9	TRBD2	NA	TGTGCCAGCAGCGGTAGCGGGAACACAGATACGCAGTATTTT	CASSGSGNTDTQYF
TRBJ1-2	TRBV5-1	NA	NA	TGCGCCAGCAGCGCGGCCGAAACAGGGTTAGATGGCTACACCTTC	CASSAAETGLDGYTF
TRBJ2-3	TRBV10-3	NA	NA	TGTGCCACTGGGGAGGAGGGACATCTCGCTTCCCCTAGCACAGATACGCAGTATTTT	CATGEEGHLASPSTDTQYF
TRBJ2-7	TRBV20-1	TRBD1	NA	TGCAGTGGGCAGGGGGACATCTACGAGCAGTACTTC	CSGQGDIYEQYF
TRBJ2-6	TRBV11-2	TRBD1	NA	TGTGCCAGCAGCTCCGGGACAGGGGCCTCTGGGGCCAACGTCCTGACTTTC	CASSSGTGASGANVLTF
TRBJ1-3	TRBV10-3	TRBD1	NA	TGTGCCATCAGACCGAGGGACAGAGATCTTATCCTCCCTGCTGGAAACGCCATATATTTT	CAIRPRDRDLILPAGNAIYF
TRBJ2-6	TRBV7-3	TRBD1	once	TGTGCCAGCAGCTTAGAGGCAGGGGGAACTGGGGCCAACGTCCTGACTTTC	CASSLEAGGTGANVLTF
TRBJ1-4	TRBV4-1	TRBD1	many	TGCGCCAGCAGCCTGATGGACAGGCAAGGAAAACTGTTTTTT	CASSLMDRQGKLFF
TRBJ2-7	TRBV19	NA	NA	TGTGCCAGTAGTATGTATGGGGGACGCGAGCAGTACTTC	CASSMYGGREQYF
TRBJ2-1	TRBV10-3	NA	once	TGTGCCATCAGTGAAACTAGCAATGAGCAGTTCTTC	CAISETSNEQFF
TRBJ2-1	TRBV7-3	NA	few	TGTGCCAGCAGCGCCGGACAGTACAATGAGCAGTTCTTC	CASSAGQYNEQFF
TRBJ1-1	TRBV20-1	NA	few	TGCAGTGCTAGGCCGGGACCCATGAACACTGAAGCTTTCTTT	CSARPGPMNTEAFF